The 20 T cell receptor beta chains below come from one sample, sequenced in a study of cytomegalovirus exposure and HLA in healthy donors. Primers included in the PCR were 60 Vbeta and 13 Jbeta primers. Repertoires were generated with immunoSEQ multiplex PCR, while TCRdb's copy carries only in-frame clones and drops some. The profile covers some 150,000 clones, with roughly 79% appearing a single time and around 1.3% taken by the ten largest. Sequenced material: PBMCs. The receptors derive from a woman aged 50 to 60 in good health and CMV-seronegative.

This clone was seen once. This chain uses TRBV7-2 with TRBJ2-5; the match to TRBD1 covers 11 bases. The CDR3 has 14 residues. The V segment lost 5 bases and the J segment 4 bases; nucleotides outside the gene matches: 3. The germline gives CDR1 SGHTA, CDR2 FQGNSA. CDR3 sequence (DNA): TGTGCCAGCAGCCCGGACAGGGGGCGAGAGACCCAGTACTTC. It is translated as CASSPDRGRETQYF. Combining the CDR3 with reference TRBV7-2 and TRBJ2-5 gives the whole variable domain GAGVSQSPSNKVTEKGKDVELRCDPISGHTALYWYRQSLGQGLEFLIYFQGNSAPDKSGLPSDRFSAERTGGSVSTLTIQRTQQEDSAVYLCASSPDRGRETQYFGPGTRLLVL.

The chain links TRBV5-4 to TRBJ1-4; tentative D call: TRBD1 (5 bases). Per the germline V gene, CDR1 is SGHNT and CDR2 is YYREEE (reference sequence). The CDR3 extends over 16 amino acids. V was cut by 4 bases and J by 5 bases, with 18 bases left in between. The CDR3 region has the DNA TGTGCCAGCAGCGCTGCCGGGAGGGGTTCAAATGAAAAACTGTTTTTT. It codes for CASSAAGRGSNEKLFF.

The rearrangement joins TRBV4-3 to TRBJ1-1; TRBD1 matches 8 bases. The germline V gene has CDR1 LGHNA and CDR2 YSLEER. Trimming at V came to 2 bases and at J to 7 bases, leaving 9 bases not matched to a gene. The length of the CDR3 is 15 residues. DNA for the CDR3: TGCGCCAGCAGCCAACGGACAGGGCAGGCGGATGAAGCTTTCTTT. This gives the protein CASSQRTGQADEAFF.

The chain links TRBV6-6 to TRBJ2-2; no clear D gene. Germline V gene sequence: CDR1 MNHNY, CDR2 SVGAGI (reference sequence). Trimming shortened V by 0 bases and J by 0 bases, and 8 bases separated the two germline ends. The CDR3 is 16 amino acids. The DNA of the CDR3 is TGTGCCAGCAGTTACTCGAGGCAGTCGAACACCGGGGAGCTGTTTTTT. Translation: CASSYSRQSNTGELFF.

The rearrangement uses TRBV27 and TRBJ2-2; D unresolved. Trimming took off 2 bases at V and 4 bases at J, with 8 bases between the two ends. This CDR3 has 14 residues. Per germline, CDR1 MNHEY and CDR2 SMNVEV (reference sequence). DNA for the CDR3: TGTGCCAGCAGTTTAGTACCCGGCACCGGGGAGCTGTTTTTT. This sequence encodes CASSLVPGTGELFF.

The chain has TRBV7-2 and TRBJ1-4, with 8 bases aligning to TRBD1. Germline CDR1 is SGHTA and CDR2 is FQGNSA. The CDR3 consists of 16 residues. Trimming removed 0 bases from V and 5 bases from J; junction bases left unmatched: 5. CDR3 nucleotides: TGTGCCAGCAGCTTAGCTCCGACAGGGGCAAATGAAAAACTGTTTTTT. This translates into CASSLAPTGANEKLFF.

V gene TRBV2 combines with J gene TRBJ2-1; 10 bases are a match to TRBD2. The J segment lost 0 bases and the V segment lost 6 bases, leaving 11 bases of the junction unmatched. The CDR3 sequence is 18 residues long. CDR1 and CDR2 from the germline V gene are SNHLY and FYNNEI. CDR3 loop: CASRRLAGPLSSYNEQFF. The CDR3, as DNA: TGTGCCAGCAGGCGACTAGCGGGTCCCCTAAGCTCCTACAATGAGCAGTTCTTC.

The chain joins TRBV11-2 to TRBJ2-3, with unresolved D. Germline V CDR1 and CDR2: SGHAT, FQNNGV. The CDR3 totals 14 residues. Trimming removed 4 bases from V and 2 bases from J, with 10 bases in between. The CDR3 nucleotides are TGTGCCAGCAGCTATAATCCCCTCACAGATACGCAGTATTTT. This translates into CASSYNPLTDTQYF.

The CDR3 loop reads CAISGSPGTSGSSYEQYF. CDR3 bases: TGTGCCATCAGTGGATCCCCCGGGACTAGCGGGAGCTCCTACGAGCAGTACTTC. The chain joins TRBV10-3 to TRBJ2-7; 14 nucleotides match TRBD2. V trimming: 4 bases; J trimming: 0 bases; junction bases outside the gene matches: 8. In germline, CDR1 is ENHRY, CDR2 SYGVKD. The CDR3 totals 18 residues.

The V gene is TRBV4-3, the J gene TRBJ2-3, with D possibly matching TRBD1 (5 bases). The ends were cut back, 4 bases at V and 0 bases at J, with 11 bases in the middle. The CDR3 has 15 amino acids. CDR1 is LGHNA and CDR2 is YSLEER in the germline V gene. CDR3 protein: CASSPRRVSTDTQYF. CDR3 in DNA: TGCGCCAGCAGCCCCCGCAGGGTTAGCACAGATACGCAGTATTTT.

The table lists this clone with a few counts. This chain links TRBV7-9 with TRBJ1-3; no firm D call. The CDR3 loop spans 16 amino acids. Germline V gene lookup returns CDR1 SEHNR and CDR2 FQNEAQ (reference sequence). V was pared by 6 bases and J by 3 bases, with 18 bases between. Written as DNA, the CDR3 is TGTGCCAGCAGATACGGAGCAACGCTGGGTGGAAACACCATATATTTT. This sequence encodes CASRYGATLGGNTIYF.

The chain links TRBV7-6 to TRBJ2-1; 7 positions agree with TRBD1. Per germline, CDR1 SGHVS and CDR2 FNYEAQ. Trimming removed 10 bases from V and 8 bases from J; junction bases left unmatched: 17. This CDR3 has 15 amino acids. CDR3 coding DNA: TGTGCCACCAGGCGAGGGGGCTACTCGTCCGATGAGCAGTTCTTC. It is translated as CATRRGGYSSDEQFF. Using reference TRBV7-6 and TRBJ2-1 for the parts outside the CDR3, the full variable domain is GAGVSQSPRYKVTKRGQDVALRCDPISGHVSLYWYRQALGQGPEFLTYFNYEAQQDKSGLPNDRFSAERPEGSISTLTIQRTEQRDSAMYRCATRRGGYSSDEQFFGPGTRLTVL.

This chain uses TRBV7-9 with TRBJ1-1; 8 bases fit TRBD1. Per germline, CDR1 SEHNR and CDR2 FQNEAQ (reference sequence). The CDR3 is 14 amino acids. Trimming took 5 bases from V and 5 from J; bases not matched to a gene: 7. CDR3 bases: TGTGCCAGCAGCCCTAGGACAGGGAGGACTGAAGCTTTCTTT. Its protein is CASSPRTGRTEAFF.

The chain couples TRBV28 to TRBJ2-6, with 11 bases aligning to TRBD1. This CDR3 contains 17 residues. CDR1 and CDR2 from the germline V gene are MDHEN and SYDVKM. The ends lost 4 bases at V and 3 bases at J; junction bases unmatched: 5. The CDR3 region has the DNA TGTGCCAGCAGTTCAGGGACAGGGGGATTTGGGGCCAACGTCCTGACTTTC. It is translated as CASSSGTGGFGANVLTF.

The J gene is TRBJ2-2, the V gene TRBV11-3; TRBD2 aligns across 7 bases. The CDR3 is 16 residues long. V lost 2 bases, J lost 6 bases, and 9 bases stayed unmatched. Germline lookup yields CDR1 SGHNT and CDR2 YENEEA. The CDR3 nucleotides read TGTGCCAGCAGCTTATCCGGGACTACGAATCCCGGGGAGCTGTTTTTT. Protein sequence: CASSLSGTTNPGELFF.

This chain joins TRBV16 and TRBJ2-7, with a tentative D call TRBD2 (6 bases). CDR1 KGHSY and CDR2 FQNENV come from the germline V gene. V dropped 3 bases and J dropped 0 bases, with 6 bases sitting between them. The CDR3 length is 13 residues. CDR3 sequence: CASSQRGSYEQYF. CDR3 coding DNA: TGTGCCAGCAGCCAGCGGGGCTCCTACGAGCAGTACTTC. Filled out from reference TRBV16 and TRBJ2-7, the complete variable domain reads GEEVAQTPKHLVRGEGQKAKLYCAPIKGHSYVFWYQQVLKNEFKFLISFQNENVFDETGMPKERFSAKCLPNSPCSLEIQATKLEDSAVYFCASSQRGSYEQYFGPGTRLTVT.

Note on this clone: Additional DNA sequences in this sample encode the identical CDR3. This chain joins TRBV28 and TRBJ2-3; a weak D match, TRBD2 (6 bases). The CDR3 has 15 residues. V was trimmed by 2 bases and J by 1 base, leaving 10 bases between them. Germline V gives CDR1 MDHEN, CDR2 SYDVKM. The CDR3 protein is CASSLRGTGTDTQYF. In DNA form, the CDR3 reads TGTGCCAGCAGTTTACGGGGGACCGGCACAGATACGCAGTATTTT. Full variable domain (missing parts from reference TRBV28 and TRBJ2-3): DVKVTQSSRYLVKRTGEKVFLECVQDMDHENMFWYRQDPGLGLRLIYFSYDVKMKEKGDIPEGYSVSREKKERFSLILESASTNQTSMYLCASSLRGTGTDTQYFGPGTRLTVL.

The chain uses TRBV4-2 and TRBJ1-1, with 7 bases that match TRBD1. The CDR3 runs 18 residues. Germline CDR1 is LGHNA and CDR2 is YNFKEQ. V lost 0 bases, J lost 6 bases, and 16 bases stayed unmatched. CDR3 loop: CASSQDSGQLGGDAEAFF. CDR3 DNA sequence: TGTGCCAGCAGCCAAGATAGTGGACAGTTAGGGGGCGATGCTGAAGCTTTCTTT.

As regards this clone: Other DNA sequences of this sample code for an identical CDR3. The V and J genes are TRBV27 and TRBJ1-1, with a tentative D call TRBD1 (5 bases). Looked up from germline, CDR1 is MNHEY and CDR2 is SMNVEV (reference sequence). The CDR3 spans 13 residues. Between the trimmed V and J ends, which lost 5 bases and 1 base, there was a span of 8 bases. The CDR3 DNA is TGTGCCAGCAGTCTTGGACAGAACACTGAAGCTTTCTTT. Protein product: CASSLGQNTEAFF.

The chain links TRBV11-2 to TRBJ2-1, with D tentatively TRBD2 (6 bases). This CDR3 comprises 14 residues. Germline V gene data show CDR1 as SGHAT and CDR2 as FQNNGV. Trimming took off 3 bases at V and 0 bases at J, with 6 bases between the two ends. The CDR3, as DNA: TGTGCCAGCAGCTTCGGGAGCTCCTACAATGAGCAGTTCTTC. Protein sequence: CASSFGSSYNEQFF.